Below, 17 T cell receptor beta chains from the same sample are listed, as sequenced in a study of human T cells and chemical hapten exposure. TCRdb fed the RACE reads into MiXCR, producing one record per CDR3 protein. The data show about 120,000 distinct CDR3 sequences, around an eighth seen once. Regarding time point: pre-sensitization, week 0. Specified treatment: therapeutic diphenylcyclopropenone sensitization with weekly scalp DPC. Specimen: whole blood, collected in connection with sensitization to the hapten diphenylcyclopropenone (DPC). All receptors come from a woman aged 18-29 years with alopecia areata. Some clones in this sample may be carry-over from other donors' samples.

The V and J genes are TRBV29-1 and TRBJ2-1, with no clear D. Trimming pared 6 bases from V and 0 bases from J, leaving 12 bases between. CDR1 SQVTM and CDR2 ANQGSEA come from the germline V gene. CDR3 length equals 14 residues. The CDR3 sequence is CSVETPSSYNEQFF. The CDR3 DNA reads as TGCAGCGTGGAGACACCGAGCTCCTACAATGAGCAGTTCTTC.

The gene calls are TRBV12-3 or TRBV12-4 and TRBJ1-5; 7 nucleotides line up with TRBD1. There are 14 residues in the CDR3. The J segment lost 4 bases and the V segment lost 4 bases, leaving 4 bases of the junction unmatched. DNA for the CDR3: TGTGCCAGCAGTTCGACAGGGATAAATCAGCCCCAGCATTTT. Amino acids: CASSSTGINQPQHF.

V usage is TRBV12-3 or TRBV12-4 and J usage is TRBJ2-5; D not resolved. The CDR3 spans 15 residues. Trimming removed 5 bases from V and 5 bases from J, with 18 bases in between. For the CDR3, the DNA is TGTGCCAGCAGTGTCGTAGGACCTGCCGTGGAGACCCAGTACTTC. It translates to CASSVVGPAVETQYF.

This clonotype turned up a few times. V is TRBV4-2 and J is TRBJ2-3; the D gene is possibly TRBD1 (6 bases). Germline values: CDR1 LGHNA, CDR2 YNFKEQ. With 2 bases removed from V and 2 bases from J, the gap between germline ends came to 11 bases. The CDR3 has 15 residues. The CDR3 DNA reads TGTGCCAGCAGCCAAACAGGGTTTGTCACAGATACGCAGTATTTT. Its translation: CASSQTGFVTDTQYF.

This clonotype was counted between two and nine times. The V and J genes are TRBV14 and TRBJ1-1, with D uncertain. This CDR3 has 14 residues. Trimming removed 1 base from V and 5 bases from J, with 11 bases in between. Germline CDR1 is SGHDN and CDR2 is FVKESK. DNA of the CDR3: TGTGCCAGCAGCCAAGGGGCAGGCTTGACTGAAGCTTTCTTT. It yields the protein CASSQGAGLTEAFF.

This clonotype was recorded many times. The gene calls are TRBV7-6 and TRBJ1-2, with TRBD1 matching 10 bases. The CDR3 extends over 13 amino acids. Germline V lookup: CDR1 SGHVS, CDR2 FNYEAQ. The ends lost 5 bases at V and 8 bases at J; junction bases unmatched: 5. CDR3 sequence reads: CASSRDRGQGYTF. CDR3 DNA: TGTGCCAGCAGCAGAGACAGGGGGCAAGGCTACACCTTC.

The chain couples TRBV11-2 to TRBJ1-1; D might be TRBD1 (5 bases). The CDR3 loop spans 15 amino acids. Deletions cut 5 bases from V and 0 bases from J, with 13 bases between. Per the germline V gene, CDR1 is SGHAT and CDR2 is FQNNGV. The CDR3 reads CASSGAGTMNTEAFF. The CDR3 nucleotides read TGTGCCAGCAGCGGGGCCGGGACTATGAACACTGAAGCTTTCTTT.

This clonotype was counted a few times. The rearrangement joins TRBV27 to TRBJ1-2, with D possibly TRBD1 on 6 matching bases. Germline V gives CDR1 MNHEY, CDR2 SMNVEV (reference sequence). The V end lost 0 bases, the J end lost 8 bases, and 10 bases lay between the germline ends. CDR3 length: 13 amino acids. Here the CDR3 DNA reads TGTGCCAGCAGTTTATCGGGGGCGAGCGGCTACACCTTC. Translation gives CASSLSGASGYTF.

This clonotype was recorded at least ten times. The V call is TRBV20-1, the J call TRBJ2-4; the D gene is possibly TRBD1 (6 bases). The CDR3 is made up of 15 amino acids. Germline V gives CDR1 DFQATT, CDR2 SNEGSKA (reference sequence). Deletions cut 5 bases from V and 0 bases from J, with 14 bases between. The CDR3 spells CSAAGTRLAKNIQYF. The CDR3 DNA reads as TGCAGTGCTGCAGGGACACGGCTAGCCAAAAACATTCAGTACTTC.

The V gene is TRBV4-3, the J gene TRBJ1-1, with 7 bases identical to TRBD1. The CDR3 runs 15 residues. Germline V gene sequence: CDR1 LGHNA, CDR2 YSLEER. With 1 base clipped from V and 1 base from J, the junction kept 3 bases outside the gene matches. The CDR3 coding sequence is TGCGCCAGCAGCCAAGGTCACAGGGGGAACACTGAAGCTTTCTTT. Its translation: CASSQGHRGNTEAFF.

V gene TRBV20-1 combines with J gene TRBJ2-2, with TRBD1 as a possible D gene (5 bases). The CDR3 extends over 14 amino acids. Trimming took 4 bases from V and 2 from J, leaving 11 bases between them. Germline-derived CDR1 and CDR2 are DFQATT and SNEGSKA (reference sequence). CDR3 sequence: CSAIDRTNTGELFF. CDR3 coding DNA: TGCAGTGCTATAGACAGAACCAACACCGGGGAGCTGTTTTTT.

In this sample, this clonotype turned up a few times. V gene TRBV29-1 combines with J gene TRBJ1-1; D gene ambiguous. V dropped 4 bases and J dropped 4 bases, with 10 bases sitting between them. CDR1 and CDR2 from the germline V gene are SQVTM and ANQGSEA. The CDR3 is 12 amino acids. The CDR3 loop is CSVVSGSTEAFF. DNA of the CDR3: TGCAGCGTTGTATCGGGGAGCACTGAAGCTTTCTTT. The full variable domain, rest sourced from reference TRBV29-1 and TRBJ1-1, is SAVISQKPSRDICQRGTSLTIQCQVDSQVTMMFWYRQQPGQSLTLIATANQGSEATYESGFVIDKFPISRPNLTFSTLTVSNMSPEDSSIYLCSVVSGSTEAFFGQGTRLTVV.

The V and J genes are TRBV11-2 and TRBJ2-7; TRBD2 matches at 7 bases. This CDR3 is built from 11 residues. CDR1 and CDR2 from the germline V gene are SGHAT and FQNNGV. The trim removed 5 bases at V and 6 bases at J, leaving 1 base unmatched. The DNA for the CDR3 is TGTGCCAGCAGCACTAGCGTCGAGCAGTACTTC. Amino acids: CASSTSVEQYF.

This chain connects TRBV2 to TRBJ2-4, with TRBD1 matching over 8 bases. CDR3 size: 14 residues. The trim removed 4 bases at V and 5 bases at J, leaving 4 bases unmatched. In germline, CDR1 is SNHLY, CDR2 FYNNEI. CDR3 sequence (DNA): TGTGCCAGCAGTGGACAGGGGATCCAAAACATTCAGTACTTC. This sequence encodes CASSGQGIQNIQYF.

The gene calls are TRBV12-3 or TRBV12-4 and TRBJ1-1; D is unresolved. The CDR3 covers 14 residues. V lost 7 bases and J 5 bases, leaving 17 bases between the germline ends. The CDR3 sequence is CASTPFNDWTEAFF. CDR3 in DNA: TGTGCCAGCACCCCCTTTAATGATTGGACTGAAGCTTTCTTT.

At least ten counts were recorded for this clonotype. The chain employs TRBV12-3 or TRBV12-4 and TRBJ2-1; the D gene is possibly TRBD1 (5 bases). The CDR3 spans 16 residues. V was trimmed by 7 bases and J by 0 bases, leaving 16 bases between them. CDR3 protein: CASNSLGVRSYNEQFF. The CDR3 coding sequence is TGTGCCAGCAATTCCCTAGGGGTTCGCTCCTACAATGAGCAGTTCTTC.

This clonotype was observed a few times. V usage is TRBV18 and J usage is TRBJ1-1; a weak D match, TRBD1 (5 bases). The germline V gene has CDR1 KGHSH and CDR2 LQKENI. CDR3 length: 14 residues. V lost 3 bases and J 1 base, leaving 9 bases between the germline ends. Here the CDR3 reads CASSPVQGNTEAFF. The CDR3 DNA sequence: TGTGCCAGCTCACCGGTCCAGGGGAACACTGAAGCTTTCTTT.